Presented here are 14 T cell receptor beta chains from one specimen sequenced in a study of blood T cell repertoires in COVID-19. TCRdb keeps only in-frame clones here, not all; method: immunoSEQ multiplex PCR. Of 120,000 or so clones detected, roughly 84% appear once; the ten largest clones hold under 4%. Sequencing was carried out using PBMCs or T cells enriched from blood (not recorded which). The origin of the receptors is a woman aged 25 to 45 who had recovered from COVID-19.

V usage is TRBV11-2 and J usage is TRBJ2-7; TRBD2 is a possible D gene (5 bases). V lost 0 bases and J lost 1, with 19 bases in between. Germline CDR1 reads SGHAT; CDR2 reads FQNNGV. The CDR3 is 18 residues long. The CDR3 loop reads CASSLEGSRGRVSYEQYF. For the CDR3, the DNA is TGTGCCAGCAGCTTAGAGGGGAGTCGGGGTAGGGTTTCCTACGAGCAGTACTTC.

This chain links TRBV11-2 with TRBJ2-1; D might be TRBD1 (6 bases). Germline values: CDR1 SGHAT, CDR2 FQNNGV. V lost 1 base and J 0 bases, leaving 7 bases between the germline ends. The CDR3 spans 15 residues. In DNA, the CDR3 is TGTGCCAGCAGCTTAGCAGGGGACTCCTACAATGAGCAGTTCTTC. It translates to CASSLAGDSYNEQFF.

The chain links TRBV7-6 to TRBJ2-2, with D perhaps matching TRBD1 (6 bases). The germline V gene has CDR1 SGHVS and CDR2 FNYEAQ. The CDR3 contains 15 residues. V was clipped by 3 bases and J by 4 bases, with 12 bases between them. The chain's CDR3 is CASSFQGPPTGELFF. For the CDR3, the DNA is TGTGCCAGCAGCTTCCAGGGGCCTCCCACCGGGGAGCTGTTTTTT.

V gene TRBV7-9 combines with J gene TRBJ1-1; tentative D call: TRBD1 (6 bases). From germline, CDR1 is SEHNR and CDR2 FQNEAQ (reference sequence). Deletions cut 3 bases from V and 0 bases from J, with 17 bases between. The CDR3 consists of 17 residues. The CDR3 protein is CASSLAVAGDLNTEAFF. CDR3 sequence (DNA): TGTGCCAGCAGCTTGGCCGTGGCAGGGGACCTGAACACTGAAGCTTTCTTT.

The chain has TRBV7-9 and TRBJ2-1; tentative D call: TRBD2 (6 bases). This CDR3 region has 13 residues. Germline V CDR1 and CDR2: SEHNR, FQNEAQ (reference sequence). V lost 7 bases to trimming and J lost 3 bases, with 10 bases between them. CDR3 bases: TGTGCCAGCAAGGCGCGGGACTACAATGAGCAGTTCTTC. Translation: CASKARDYNEQFF.

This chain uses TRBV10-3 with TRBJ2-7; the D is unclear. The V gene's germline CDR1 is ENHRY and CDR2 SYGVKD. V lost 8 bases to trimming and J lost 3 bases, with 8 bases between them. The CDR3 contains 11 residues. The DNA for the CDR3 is TGTGCCATCGGGCAGAACTACGAGCAGTACTTC. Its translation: CAIGQNYEQYF.

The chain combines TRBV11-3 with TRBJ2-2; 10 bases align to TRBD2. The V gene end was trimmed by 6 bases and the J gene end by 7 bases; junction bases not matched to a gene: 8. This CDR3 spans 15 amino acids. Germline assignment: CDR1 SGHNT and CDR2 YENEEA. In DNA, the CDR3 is TGTGCCAGCAGTCTTTCTAGCGGGAGTAGCGGGGAGCTGTTTTTT. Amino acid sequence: CASSLSSGSSGELFF. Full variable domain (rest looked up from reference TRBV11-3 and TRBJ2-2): EAGVVQSPRYKIIEKKQPVAFWCNPISGHNTLYWYLQNLGQGPELLIRYENEEAVDDSQLPKDRFSAERLKGVDSTLKIQPAELGDSAVYLCASSLSSGSSGELFFGEGSRLTVL.

CDR3 sequence: CASSPVAGAWETQYF. In DNA form, the CDR3 reads TGTGCCAGTAGTCCGGTAGCGGGAGCTTGGGAGACCCAGTACTTC. The chain is built from TRBV19 and TRBJ2-5; 9 nucleotides line up with TRBD2. Trimming took 5 bases from V and 5 from J; bases not matched to a gene: 9. CDR3 size: 15 residues. Germline V gene lookup returns CDR1 LNHDA and CDR2 SQIVND (reference sequence). The full variable domain, with the rest looked up from reference TRBV19 and TRBJ2-5, is DGGITQSPKYLFRKEGQNVTLSCEQNLNHDAMYWYRQDPGQGLRLIYYSQIVNDFQKGDIAEGYSVSREKKESFPLTVTSAQKNPTAFYLCASSPVAGAWETQYFGPGTRLLVL.

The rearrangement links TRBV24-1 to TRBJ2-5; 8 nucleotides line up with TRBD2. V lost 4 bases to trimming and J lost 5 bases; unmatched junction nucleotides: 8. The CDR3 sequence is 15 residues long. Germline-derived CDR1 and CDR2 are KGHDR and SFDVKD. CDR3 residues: CATSDTDRGGETQYF. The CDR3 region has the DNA TGTGCCACCAGTGACACCGACCGGGGGGGGGAGACCCAGTACTTC.

Written as DNA, the CDR3 is TGTGCCAGCACCACAACCGGACTAGCGGGCTCTAACGAGCAGTACTTC. It specifies CASTTTGLAGSNEQYF. The chain has TRBV13 and TRBJ2-7, with 11 bases aligning to TRBD2. The germline CDR1 and CDR2 sequences are PRHDT and FYEKMQ (reference sequence). This CDR3 has 16 residues. The junction had 13 bases not matched to a gene; V was cut back by 7 bases and J by 5 bases.

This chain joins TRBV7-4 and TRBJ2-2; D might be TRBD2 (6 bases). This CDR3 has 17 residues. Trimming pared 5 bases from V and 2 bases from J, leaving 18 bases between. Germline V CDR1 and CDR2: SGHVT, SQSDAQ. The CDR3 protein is CASSLGRRGINTGELFF. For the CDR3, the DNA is TGTGCCAGCAGCCTCGGACGGCGGGGAATCAACACCGGGGAGCTGTTTTTT.

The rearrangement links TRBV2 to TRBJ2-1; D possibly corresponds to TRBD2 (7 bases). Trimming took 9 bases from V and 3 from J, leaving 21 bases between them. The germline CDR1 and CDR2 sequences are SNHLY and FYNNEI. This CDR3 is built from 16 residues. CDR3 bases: TGTGCCAGTAGGGCCAGAAGCGGGACAATCTACAATGAGCAGTTCTTC. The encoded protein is CASRARSGTIYNEQFF. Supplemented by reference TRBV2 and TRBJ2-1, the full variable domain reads EPEVTQTPSHQVTQMGQEVILRCVPISNHLYFYWYRQILGQKVEFLVSFYNNEISEKSEIFDDQFSVERPDGSNFTLKIRSTKLEDSAMYFCASRARSGTIYNEQFFGPGTRLTVL.

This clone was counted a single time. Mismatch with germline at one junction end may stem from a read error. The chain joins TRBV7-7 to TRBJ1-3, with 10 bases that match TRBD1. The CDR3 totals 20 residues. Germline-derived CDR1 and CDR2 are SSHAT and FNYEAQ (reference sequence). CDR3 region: CASSLAEGRDRGKTGNTIYF. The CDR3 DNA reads TGTGCTAGCAGCTTAGCGGAGGGCCGGGACAGGGGCAAAACTGGAAACACCATATATTTT.

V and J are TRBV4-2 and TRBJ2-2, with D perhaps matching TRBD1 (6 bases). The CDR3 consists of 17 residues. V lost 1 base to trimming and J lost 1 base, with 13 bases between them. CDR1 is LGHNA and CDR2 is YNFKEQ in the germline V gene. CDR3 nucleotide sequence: TGTGCCAGCAGCCAAGTGGGATCAGGGGTGAACACCGGGGAGCTGTTTTTT. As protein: CASSQVGSGVNTGELFF.